The clone carrying this TCR beta chain was picked up many times. The germline CDR1 and CDR2 sequences are SEHNR and FQNEAQ (reference sequence). With 5 bases clipped from V and 10 bases from J, the junction kept 13 bases outside the gene matches. CDR3 length equals 15 residues. The data were obtained in a study of T cells in Graves' hyperthyroidism and ophthalmopathy. Researchers took RNA transcripts and amplified the TCR beta CDR3 regions from them. HTBI primers were employed in a first-round RT-PCR of the TCR CDR3. TCRdb re-derived calls from the multiplex PCR reads in MiXCR, one entry per CDR3 protein. The top ten clones hold approximately 5.8% of a sample with roughly 420,000 distinct CDR3 sequences, about 13% of them seen once. These patients, aged 18 to 65, had recently diagnosed hyperthyroidism lasting under 2 months. Fresh peripheral blood, 10 ml, yielded the PBMCs.

The receptor's source is a woman aged 18-29 years with Graves' hyperthyroidism. The V and J genes are TRBV7-9 and TRBJ2-1; 8 bases are shared with TRBD2. The sample was blood. CDR3 bases: TGTGCCAGCAGCCCCGACAGCGGGAGATTCGAGGAGCAGTTCTTC. It encodes CASSPDSGRFEEQFF.